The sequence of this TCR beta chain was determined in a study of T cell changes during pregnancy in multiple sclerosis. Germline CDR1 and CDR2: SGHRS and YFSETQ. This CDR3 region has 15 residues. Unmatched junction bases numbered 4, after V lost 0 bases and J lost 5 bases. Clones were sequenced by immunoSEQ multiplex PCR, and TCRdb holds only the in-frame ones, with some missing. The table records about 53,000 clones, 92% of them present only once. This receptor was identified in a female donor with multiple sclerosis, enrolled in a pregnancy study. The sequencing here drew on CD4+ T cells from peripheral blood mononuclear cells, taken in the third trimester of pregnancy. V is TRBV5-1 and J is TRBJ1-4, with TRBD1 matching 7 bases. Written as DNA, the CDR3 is TGCGCCAGCAGCTTGGGGGGACAGTTAAATGAAAAACTGTTTTTT. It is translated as CASSLGGQLNEKLFF.